This T cell receptor beta chain was observed in a study of molecular identifiers for immune sequencing clone quantification. Concerning this clonotype: The antigen is unknown.

Both previously described methods and listed TCR primers were employed to make bulk TCR libraries. TCRdb re-called the PCR reads with MiXCR, one entry per CDR3 protein. The sample holds about 330,000 distinct CDR3 sequences, roughly a quarter seen once. V shed 4 bases and J shed 0 bases, with 10 bases lying between them. The germline V gene has CDR1 MNHEY and CDR2 SVGAGI. The CDR3 totals 16 residues. General observations from the study: Whereas clones above 20 RNA copies held under 1% of naive-cell molecules, they held over 98% of effector molecules.

Using a CD8+CD4-CCR7+CD45RA+ phenotype, naive CD8 T cells were sorted. Sequenced material: naive CD8+ T cells from blood, with Jurkat cell RNA spiked in. Subset in this sample: FACS-sorted CD8+CD4-CCR7+CD45RA+ naive T cells. V and J are TRBV6-5 and TRBJ2-6; D is unclear. The sequence was collected from a human donor in good health. Some libraries in this study had Jurkat cell RNA spiked in. The CDR3 DNA reads as TGTGCCAGCAGTTTCACAAGGATCTCTGGGGCCAACGTCCTGACTTTC. Amino acid sequence: CASSFTRISGANVLTF.